The 28 T cell receptor beta chains below come from one sample, sequenced in a study of blood T cell repertoires in COVID-19. Method: immunoSEQ multiplex PCR; TCRdb's copy keeps in-frame clones and lacks some. The data contain 380,000 or so clones, roughly 90% of them singletons. Sequencing used PBMCs or T cells enriched from blood (not recorded which). Receptors were obtained from a woman aged 25 to 39 with acute COVID-19.

In DNA form, the CDR3 reads TGCAGCCTACGACAGGGCAATGAGCAGTTCTTC. Translation: CSLRQGNEQFF. J is TRBJ2-1 and V is TRBV29-1; the match to TRBD1 covers 7 bases. The trim removed 8 bases at V and 6 bases at J, leaving 4 bases unmatched. Per the germline V gene, CDR1 is SQVTM and CDR2 is ANQGSEA. The CDR3 consists of 11 residues.

V is TRBV5-4 and J is TRBJ1-6; unclear D gene. The CDR3 loop spans 14 amino acids. V gave up 0 bases and J gave up 4 bases, with 5 bases separating them. CDR1 SGHNT and CDR2 YYREEE come from the germline V gene (reference sequence). The CDR3 sequence is CASSLDLYNSPLHF. The CDR3 coding sequence is TGTGCCAGCAGCTTGGACTTATATAATTCACCCCTCCACTTT.

The chain joins TRBV9 to TRBJ2-3; tentatively, D is TRBD2 (5 bases). Germline CDR1 SGDLS, CDR2 YYNGEE. Between the trimmed V and J ends, which lost 2 bases and 4 bases, there was a span of 17 bases. The CDR3 length is 16 residues. The CDR3 DNA is TGTGCCAGCAGCGTTGCAGGAGGAATCGGGGCAGATACGCAGTATTTT. This translates into CASSVAGGIGADTQYF.

The chain links TRBV7-2 to TRBJ1-2, with D possibly TRBD1 on 5 matching bases. The germline V gene has CDR1 SGHTA and CDR2 FQGNSA. The CDR3 consists of 15 residues. The V gene lost 1 base and the J gene lost 3 bases, with 12 bases spanning the gap. The CDR3 nucleotides are TGTGCCAGCAGCTTAGGGGGCCAGACCCACTATGGCTACACCTTC. It is translated as CASSLGGQTHYGYTF.

This chain uses TRBV7-3 with TRBJ2-1, with D tentatively TRBD2 (5 bases). Germline values: CDR1 SGHTA, CDR2 FQGTGA. This CDR3 has 15 amino acids. V lost 5 bases and J lost 5, with 16 bases in between. CDR3: CASSKDSTYHNEQFF. DNA for the CDR3: TGTGCCAGCAGCAAGGACTCTACTTACCACAATGAGCAGTTCTTC.

This clone came up once. The rearrangement uses TRBV14 and TRBJ2-6; TRBD2 might be the D (5 bases). Germline assignment: CDR1 SGHDN and CDR2 FVKESK. The CDR3 spans 17 residues. V dropped 1 base and J dropped 0 bases, with 10 bases sitting between them. DNA for the CDR3: TGTGCCAGCAGCCAAGGGGTAGGAGGCTCTGGGGCCAACGTCCTGACTTTC. Its translation is CASSQGVGGSGANVLTF. The variable domain in full, completed from reference TRBV14 and TRBJ2-6, reads EAGVTQFPSHSVIEKGQTVTLRCDPISGHDNLYWYRRVMGKEIKFLLHFVKESKQDESGMPNNRFLAERTGGTYSTLKVQPAELEDSGVYFCASSQGVGGSGANVLTFGAGSRLTVL.

The rearrangement joins TRBV9 to TRBJ2-7; 7 nucleotides match TRBD2. This CDR3 spans 15 amino acids. Germline CDR1 SGDLS, CDR2 YYNGEE. V gave up 6 bases and J gave up 0 bases; unmatched junction bases: 9. The DNA of the CDR3 is TGTGCCAGCAACCAAGCCGGGGGGAGCTCCTACGAGCAGTACTTC. Translated: CASNQAGGSSYEQYF. Full variable domain (missing parts from reference TRBV9 and TRBJ2-7): DSGVTQTPKHLITATGQRVTLRCSPRSGDLSVYWYQQSLDQGLQFLIQYYNGEERAKGNILERFSAQQFPDLHSELNLSSLELGDSALYFCASNQAGGSSYEQYFGPGTRLTVT.

V gene TRBV25-1 combines with J gene TRBJ2-7; D remains ambiguous. The CDR3 covers 13 residues. From germline, CDR1 is MGHDK and CDR2 SYGVNS. V was clipped by 9 bases and J by 0 bases, with 12 bases between them. CDR3 DNA sequence: TGTGCCAGTGCCGACTTTCACTCCTACGAGCAGTACTTC. Translating it yields CASADFHSYEQYF.

The V gene is TRBV5-8, the J gene TRBJ1-1, with D unclear. The CDR3 contains 14 residues. Trimming took 6 bases from V and 3 from J, leaving 15 bases between them. From germline, CDR1 is SGHTS and CDR2 YDEGEE. The CDR3 spells CASMRPIRDTEAFF. The CDR3 coding sequence is TGTGCCAGCATGCGACCGATCCGGGACACTGAAGCTTTCTTT.

The chain links TRBV19 to TRBJ1-1; TRBD1 matches at 9 bases. CDR3 length equals 15 residues. Germline-derived CDR1 and CDR2 are LNHDA and SQIVND (reference sequence). Losses at the gene ends were 6 bases for V and 1 base for J; bases not matched to a gene: 6. The CDR3 coding sequence is TGTGCCAGTAGACGACAGGGGGGTGCGAACACTGAAGCTTTCTTT. It translates to CASRRQGGANTEAFF.

Notes on this clone: The sample contains more than one DNA sequence encoding this CDR3. This chain uses TRBV7-9 with TRBJ2-3; D remains unclear. The length of the CDR3 is 12 residues. Between the trimmed V and J ends, which lost 5 bases and 5 bases, there was a span of 8 bases. Germline CDR1 and CDR2: SEHNR and FQNEAQ (reference sequence). The CDR3 DNA is TGTGCCAGCAGCCCTCTCCGAGATACGCAGTATTTT. It specifies CASSPLRDTQYF.

The V and J genes are TRBV6-2 or TRBV6-3 and TRBJ2-1; D perhaps matches TRBD2 (5 bases). This CDR3 has 13 residues. The germline V gene has CDR1 MNHEY and CDR2 SVGEGT. The V gene lost 4 bases and the J gene lost 7 bases, with 11 bases spanning the gap. CDR3 region: CASSSGFPNEQFF. The CDR3 DNA follows: TGTGCCAGCAGTTCGGGGTTTCCGAATGAGCAGTTCTTC.

This rearrangement joins TRBV4-1 to TRBJ1-4; weak D call: TRBD1 (6 bases). Trimming cost V 1 base and J 4 bases, with 13 bases left between them. Germline V gene lookup returns CDR1 MGHRA and CDR2 YSYEKL. This CDR3 spans 16 amino acids. The CDR3 loop is CASSQVGTGINEKLFF. CDR3 in DNA: TGCGCCAGCAGCCAAGTCGGTACAGGGATTAATGAAAAACTGTTTTTT.

V is TRBV4-1 and J is TRBJ2-1, with D possibly TRBD1 on 5 matching bases. This CDR3 comprises 17 residues. V was shortened by 0 bases and J by 6 bases, with 18 bases between the two germline ends. The germline V gene has CDR1 MGHRA and CDR2 YSYEKL. The CDR3 nucleotides read TGCGCCAGCAGCCAAGAACAGGCACCTCGTCCCTTCAATGAGCAGTTCTTC. This sequence encodes CASSQEQAPRPFNEQFF.

The genes are TRBV18 and TRBJ2-6; D is possibly TRBD1 (5 bases). With 1 base removed from V and 0 bases from J, the gap between germline ends came to 10 bases. The CDR3 spans 17 residues. The V gene's germline CDR1 is KGHSH and CDR2 LQKENI. The CDR3 region is CASSPRNRTSGANVLTF. CDR3 in DNA: TGTGCCAGCTCACCACGAAACAGGACCTCTGGGGCCAACGTCCTGACTTTC.

The V gene is TRBV27, the J gene TRBJ1-6; D gene unclear. The ends were cut back, 5 bases at V and 14 bases at J, with 25 bases in the middle. The germline V gene encodes CDR1 MNHEY and CDR2 SMNVEV (reference sequence). The CDR3 contains 16 residues. The CDR3 is CASSVPGKAATRTLHF. The CDR3 DNA is TGTGCCAGCAGTGTTCCCGGGAAGGCGGCAACGAGGACCCTCCACTTT.

The chain carries TRBV19 and TRBJ1-2, with D possibly matching TRBD1 (6 bases). The length of the CDR3 is 15 residues. With 1 base removed from V and 3 bases from J, the gap between germline ends came to 12 bases. Germline CDR1 is LNHDA and CDR2 is SQIVND (reference sequence). The DNA of the CDR3 is TGTGCCAGTAGTATAGTCGGGGGGCAGGACTATGGCTACACCTTC. This encodes CASSIVGGQDYGYTF.

The chain couples TRBV9 to TRBJ2-2, with a possible D match to TRBD1 (6 bases). The germline CDR1 and CDR2 sequences are SGDLS and YYNGEE. This CDR3 is built from 13 residues. V was clipped by 4 bases and J by 6 bases, with 10 bases between them. DNA for the CDR3: TGTGCCAGCAGCAAACAGGGTTCCGGGGAGCTGTTTTTT. It specifies CASSKQGSGELFF.

The rearrangement links TRBV14 to TRBJ1-3; 8 positions agree with TRBD1. This CDR3 has 15 residues. The germline gives CDR1 SGHDN, CDR2 FVKESK. After removal of 1 base from V and 2 bases from J, the junction contained 1 base not matched to a gene. CDR3 DNA sequence: TGTGCCAGCAGCCAAGTACAGGGGGCTGGAAACACCATATATTTT. Residues: CASSQVQGAGNTIYF.

The gene calls are TRBV7-3 and TRBJ1-2; 7 bases align to TRBD1. This CDR3 has 13 residues. Trimming at V came to 4 bases and at J to 4 bases, leaving 3 bases not matched to a gene. Germline loops: CDR1 SGHTA, CDR2 FQGTGA. The CDR3 reads CASSSGGGYGYTF. DNA for the CDR3: TGTGCCAGCAGCTCAGGGGGAGGCTATGGCTACACCTTC.

This chain links TRBV19 with TRBJ1-5; no clear D gene. The germline gives CDR1 LNHDA, CDR2 SQIVND (reference sequence). V was cut by 6 bases and J by 0 bases, with 9 bases left in between. The CDR3 loop spans 14 amino acids. CDR3 coding DNA: TGTGCCAGTAGCGCTTTACATAGCAATCAGCCCCAGCATTTT. It codes for CASSALHSNQPQHF.

As regards this clone: This CDR3 is also generated by other DNA sequences in the sample. V usage is TRBV7-3 and J usage is TRBJ2-3, with D possibly TRBD2 on 7 matching bases. The CDR3 covers 14 residues. The germline V and J ends were trimmed by 2 bases and 5 bases, with 11 bases remaining between them. Germline V gene lookup returns CDR1 SGHTA and CDR2 FQGTGA. The CDR3 here is CASSLGGAIDTQYF. The CDR3 DNA sequence: TGTGCCAGCAGCTTAGGGGGGGCCATAGATACGCAGTATTTT. Full variable domain (remainder filled in from reference TRBV7-3 and TRBJ2-3): GAGVSQTPSNKVTEKGKYVELRCDPISGHTALYWYRQSLGQGPEFLIYFQGTGAADDSGLPNDRFFAVRPEGSVSTLKIQRTERGDSAVYLCASSLGGAIDTQYFGPGTRLTVL.

Concerning this clone itself: At the DNA level, this CDR3 is encoded by other sequences in the same sample as well. The rearrangement uses TRBV3-1 (or the pseudogene TRBV3-2) and TRBJ2-7, with a tentative D call TRBD2 (5 bases). V lost 0 bases and J 2 bases, leaving 8 bases between the germline ends. The length of the CDR3 is 14 residues. Germline CDR1 and CDR2: LGHDT and YNNKEL (reference sequence). CDR3 residues: CASSQDLLAYEQYF. The CDR3, as DNA: TGTGCCAGCAGCCAAGATTTACTAGCCTACGAGCAGTACTTC.

V is TRBV7-3 and J is TRBJ2-2, with TRBD2 matching 9 bases. The V segment lost 1 base and the J segment 4 bases; nucleotides outside the gene matches: 1. Germline lookup yields CDR1 SGHTA and CDR2 FQGTGA. This CDR3 contains 15 residues. The CDR3 DNA sequence: TGTGCCAGCAGCTTAAGAGCGGGGGGCACCGGGGAGCTGTTTTTT. Amino acid sequence: CASSLRAGGTGELFF.

This chain uses TRBV6-6 with TRBJ2-7, with a weak D call TRBD2 (6 bases). The CDR3 spans 12 residues. V was clipped by 2 bases and J by 4 bases, with 6 bases between them. Germline assignment: CDR1 MNHNY and CDR2 SVGAGI (reference sequence). CDR3 DNA: TGTGCCAGCAGTTACGGGACTTACGAGCAGTACTTC. Protein product: CASSYGTYEQYF.

The chain links TRBV19 to TRBJ1-2; the D is unclear. Trimming cost V 3 bases and J 10 bases, with 21 bases left between them. The CDR3 contains 15 residues. Germline lookup yields CDR1 LNHDA and CDR2 SQIVND (reference sequence). CDR3 amino acids: CASSMIFDGRGSYTF. CDR3 DNA sequence: TGTGCCAGTAGTATGATCTTCGATGGGCGGGGTTCCTACACCTTC.

The J gene is TRBJ2-3, the V gene TRBV25-1; TRBD2 is a possible D gene (6 bases). The germline V gene has CDR1 MGHDK and CDR2 SYGVNS. The CDR3 extends over 12 amino acids. V lost 2 bases to trimming and J lost 10 bases, with 10 bases between them. The DNA of the CDR3 is TGTGCCAGCAGTGAAGGGTGGGGGGCGCAGTATTTT. Amino acids: CASSEGWGAQYF.

The chain recombines TRBV5-1 with TRBJ1-1; TRBD1 matches 7 bases. The CDR3 is 15 amino acids. The junction had 8 bases not matched to a gene; V was cut back by 4 bases and J by 2 bases. Germline CDR1 reads SGHRS; CDR2 reads YFSETQ. CDR3 coding DNA: TGCGCCAGCAGCCTACAGGGGAGAGAAAACACTGAAGCTTTCTTT. It encodes CASSLQGRENTEAFF.